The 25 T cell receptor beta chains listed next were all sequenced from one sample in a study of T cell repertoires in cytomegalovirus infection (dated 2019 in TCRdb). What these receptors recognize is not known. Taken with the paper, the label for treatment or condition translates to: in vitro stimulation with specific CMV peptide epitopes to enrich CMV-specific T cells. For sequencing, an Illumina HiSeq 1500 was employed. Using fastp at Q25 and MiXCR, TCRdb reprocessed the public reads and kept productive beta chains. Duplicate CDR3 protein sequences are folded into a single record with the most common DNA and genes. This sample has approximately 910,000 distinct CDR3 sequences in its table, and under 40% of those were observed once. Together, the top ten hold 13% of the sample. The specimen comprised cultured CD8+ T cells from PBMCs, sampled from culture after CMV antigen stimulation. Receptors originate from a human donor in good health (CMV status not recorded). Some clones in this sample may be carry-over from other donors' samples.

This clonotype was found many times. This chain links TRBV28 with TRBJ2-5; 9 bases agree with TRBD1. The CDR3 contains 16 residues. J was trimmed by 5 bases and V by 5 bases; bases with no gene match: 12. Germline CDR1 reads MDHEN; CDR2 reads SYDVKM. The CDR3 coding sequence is TGTGCCAGCAGTCCACCCCGAACAGGGGGCGCGGAGACCCAGTACTTC. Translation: CASSPPRTGGAETQYF.

As DNA, the CDR3 is TGTGCCAGCAGCTTAGTGGGACGGCCCTACGAGCAGTACGTC. It is translated as CASSLVGRPYEQYV. J is TRBJ2-7 and V is TRBV7-9; D possibly uses TRBD1 or TRBD2 (5 bases each). V was cut by 1 base and J by 2 bases, with 9 bases left in between. CDR1 SEHNR and CDR2 FQNEAQ come from the germline V gene (reference sequence). There are 14 residues in the CDR3.

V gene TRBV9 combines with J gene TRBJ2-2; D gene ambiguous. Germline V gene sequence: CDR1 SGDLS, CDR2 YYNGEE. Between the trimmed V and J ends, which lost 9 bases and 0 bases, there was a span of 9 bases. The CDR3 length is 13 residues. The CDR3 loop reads CATGTPNTGELFF. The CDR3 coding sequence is TGTGCCACCGGCACCCCGAACACCGGGGAGCTGTTTTTT.

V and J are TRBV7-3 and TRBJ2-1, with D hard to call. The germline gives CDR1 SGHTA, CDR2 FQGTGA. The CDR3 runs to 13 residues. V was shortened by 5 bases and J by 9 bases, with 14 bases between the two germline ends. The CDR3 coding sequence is TGTGCCAGCAGCCCCAGCAGATCGACTGAGCAGTTCTTC. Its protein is CASSPSRSTEQFF.

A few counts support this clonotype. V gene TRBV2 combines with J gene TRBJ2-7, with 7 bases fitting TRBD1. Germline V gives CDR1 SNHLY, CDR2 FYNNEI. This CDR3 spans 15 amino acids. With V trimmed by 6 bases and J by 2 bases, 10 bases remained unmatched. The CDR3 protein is CASSHRGLGAYEQYF. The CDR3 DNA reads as TGTGCCAGCAGCCACAGGGGCCTGGGGGCCTACGAGCAGTACTTC. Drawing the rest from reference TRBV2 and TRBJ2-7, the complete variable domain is EPEVTQTPSHQVTQMGQEVILRCVPISNHLYFYWYRQILGQKVEFLVSFYNNEISEKSEIFDDQFSVERPDGSNFTLKIRSTKLEDSAMYFCASSHRGLGAYEQYFGPGTRLTVT.

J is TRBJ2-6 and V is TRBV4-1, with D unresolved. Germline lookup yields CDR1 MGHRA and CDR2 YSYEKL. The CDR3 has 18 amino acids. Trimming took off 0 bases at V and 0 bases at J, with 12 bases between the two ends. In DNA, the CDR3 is TGCGCCAGCAGCCAAGACCCTCCGATGAGCTCTGGGGCCAACGTCCTGACTTTC. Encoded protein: CASSQDPPMSSGANVLTF.

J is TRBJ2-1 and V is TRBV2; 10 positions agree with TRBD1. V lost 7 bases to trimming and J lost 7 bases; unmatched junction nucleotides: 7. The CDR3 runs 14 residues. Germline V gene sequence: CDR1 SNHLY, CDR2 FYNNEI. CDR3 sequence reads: CASTGTGAWNEQFF. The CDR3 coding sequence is TGTGCCAGCACCGGGACAGGGGCTTGGAATGAGCAGTTCTTC.

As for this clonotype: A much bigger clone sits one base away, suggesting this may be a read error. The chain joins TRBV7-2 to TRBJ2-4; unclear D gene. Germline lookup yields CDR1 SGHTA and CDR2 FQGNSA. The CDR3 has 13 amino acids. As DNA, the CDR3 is TGTGTCAGCAGCTGGGTGTTCAAAAACATTCAGTACTTC. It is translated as CVSSWVFKNIQYF.

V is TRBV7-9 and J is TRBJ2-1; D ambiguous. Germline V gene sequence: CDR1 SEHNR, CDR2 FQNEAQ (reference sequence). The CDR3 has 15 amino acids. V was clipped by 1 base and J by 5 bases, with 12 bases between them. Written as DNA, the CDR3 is TGTGCCAGCAGCTTAGGACCTGACGATAACAATGAGCAGTTCTTC. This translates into CASSLGPDDNNEQFF.

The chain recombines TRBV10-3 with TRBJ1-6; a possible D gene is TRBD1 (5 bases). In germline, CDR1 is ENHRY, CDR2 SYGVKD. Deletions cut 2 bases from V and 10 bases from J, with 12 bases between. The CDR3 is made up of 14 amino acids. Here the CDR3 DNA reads TGTGCCATCAGTGAGGTAACAGGCGGGTCACCCCTCCACTTT. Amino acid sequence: CAISEVTGGSPLHF.

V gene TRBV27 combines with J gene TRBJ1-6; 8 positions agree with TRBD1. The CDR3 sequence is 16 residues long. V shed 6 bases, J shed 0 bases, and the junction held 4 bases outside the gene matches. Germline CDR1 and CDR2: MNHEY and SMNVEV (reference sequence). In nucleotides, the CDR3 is TGTGCCAGCAGAAGGACAGGGAGCTCCTATAATTCACCCCTCCACTTT. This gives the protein CASRRTGSSYNSPLHF.

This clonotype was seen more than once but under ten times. CDR3: CASSFGRTYGYTF. The CDR3 coding sequence is TGTGCCAGCAGTTTTGGACGGACGTATGGCTACACCTTC. V and J are TRBV27 and TRBJ1-2; D is undetermined. The CDR3 spans 13 residues. The germline V gene has CDR1 MNHEY and CDR2 SMNVEV (reference sequence). Trimming removed 3 bases at V and 5 bases at J, with 10 bases between.

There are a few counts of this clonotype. The CDR3 is CASSRNGVGDTGELFF. The CDR3 DNA reads as TGTGCCAGCAGTCGAAATGGGGTAGGGGACACCGGGGAGCTGTTTTTT. The chain recombines TRBV6-2 or TRBV6-3 with TRBJ2-2; a weak D match, TRBD1 (5 bases). Trimming removed 5 bases at V and 3 bases at J, with 16 bases between. This CDR3 spans 16 amino acids. Germline V gene lookup returns CDR1 MNHEY and CDR2 SVGEGT.

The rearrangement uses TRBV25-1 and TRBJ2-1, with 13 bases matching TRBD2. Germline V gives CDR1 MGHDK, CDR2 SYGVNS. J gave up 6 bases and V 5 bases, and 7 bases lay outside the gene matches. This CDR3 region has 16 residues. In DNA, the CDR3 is TGTGCCAGCAGTTCAACTAGCGGGGGGGTCTCCAATGAGCAGTTCTTC. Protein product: CASSSTSGGVSNEQFF.

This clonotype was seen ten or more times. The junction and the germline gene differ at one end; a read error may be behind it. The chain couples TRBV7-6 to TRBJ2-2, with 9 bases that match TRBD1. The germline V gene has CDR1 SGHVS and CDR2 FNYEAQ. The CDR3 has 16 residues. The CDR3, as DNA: TGTGCTAGCAGCTTAGAACGGACAGGGGACACCGGGGAGCTGTTTTTT. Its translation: CASSLERTGDTGELFF.

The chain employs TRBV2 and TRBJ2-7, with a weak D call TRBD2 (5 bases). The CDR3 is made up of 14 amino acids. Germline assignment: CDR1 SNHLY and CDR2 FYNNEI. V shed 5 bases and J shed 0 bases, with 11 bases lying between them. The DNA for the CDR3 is TGTGCCAGCAGTTGGACTTTGAGCTCCTACGAGCAGTACGTC. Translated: CASSWTLSSYEQYV.

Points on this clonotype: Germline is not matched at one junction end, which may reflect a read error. In nucleotides, the CDR3 is TGTGCCAGCAGTTACACGGGAGACCAAAAGACCCAGTACTTC. Translation gives CASSYTGDQKTQYF. The chain uses TRBV6-6 and TRBJ2-5, with a possible D match to TRBD2 (6 bases). Looked up from germline, CDR1 is MNHNY and CDR2 is SVGAGI (reference sequence). The CDR3 spans 14 residues.

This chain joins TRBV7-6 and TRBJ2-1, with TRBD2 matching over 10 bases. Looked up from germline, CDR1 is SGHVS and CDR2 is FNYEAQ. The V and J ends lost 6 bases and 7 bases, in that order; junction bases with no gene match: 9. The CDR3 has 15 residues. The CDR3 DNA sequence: TGTGCCAGCAGGGCGTCTAGCGGGGGAGGAAATGAGCAGTTCTTC. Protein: CASRASSGGGNEQFF.

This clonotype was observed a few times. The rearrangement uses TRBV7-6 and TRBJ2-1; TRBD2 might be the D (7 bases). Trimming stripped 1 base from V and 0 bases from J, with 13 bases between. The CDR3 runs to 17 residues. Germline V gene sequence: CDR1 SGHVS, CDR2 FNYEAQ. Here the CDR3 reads CASSLVARGASYNEQFF. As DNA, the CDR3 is TGTGCCAGCAGCTTAGTGGCCCGGGGGGCCTCCTACAATGAGCAGTTCTTC.

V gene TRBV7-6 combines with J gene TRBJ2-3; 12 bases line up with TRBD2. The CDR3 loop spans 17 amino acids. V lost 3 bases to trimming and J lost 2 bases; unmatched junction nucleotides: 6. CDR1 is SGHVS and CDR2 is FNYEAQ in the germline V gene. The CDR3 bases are TGTGCCAGCAGCTTCGGACTAGCGGGGAAACTCACAGATACGCAGTATTTT. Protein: CASSFGLAGKLTDTQYF.

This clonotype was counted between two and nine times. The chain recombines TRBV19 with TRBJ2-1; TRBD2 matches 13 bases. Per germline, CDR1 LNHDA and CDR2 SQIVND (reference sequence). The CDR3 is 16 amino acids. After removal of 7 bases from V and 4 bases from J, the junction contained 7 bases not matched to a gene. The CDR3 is CASKKKGLAGYNEQFF. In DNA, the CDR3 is TGTGCCAGTAAAAAAAAGGGACTAGCGGGGTACAATGAGCAGTTCTTC.

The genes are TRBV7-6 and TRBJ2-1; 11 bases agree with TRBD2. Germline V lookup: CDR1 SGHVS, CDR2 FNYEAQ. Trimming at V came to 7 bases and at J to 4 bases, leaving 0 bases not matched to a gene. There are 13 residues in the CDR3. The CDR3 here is CASIAGGYNEQFF. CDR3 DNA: TGTGCCAGCATAGCGGGGGGGTACAATGAGCAGTTCTTC.

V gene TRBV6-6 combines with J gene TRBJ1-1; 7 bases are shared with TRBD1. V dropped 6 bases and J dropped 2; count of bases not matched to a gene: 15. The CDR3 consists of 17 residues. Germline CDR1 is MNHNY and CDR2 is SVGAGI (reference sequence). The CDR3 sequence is CASRTTGLGGLNTEAFF. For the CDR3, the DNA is TGTGCCAGCAGAACGACAGGGCTAGGGGGCCTCAACACTGAAGCTTTCTTT.

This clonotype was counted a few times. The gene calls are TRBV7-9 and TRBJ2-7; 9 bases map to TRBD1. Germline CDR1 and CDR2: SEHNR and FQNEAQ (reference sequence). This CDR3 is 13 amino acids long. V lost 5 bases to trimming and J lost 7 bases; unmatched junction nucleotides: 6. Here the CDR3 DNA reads TGTGCCAGCAGCCAGACAGGGGGGGGAGAGCAGTACGTC. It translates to CASSQTGGGEQYV.

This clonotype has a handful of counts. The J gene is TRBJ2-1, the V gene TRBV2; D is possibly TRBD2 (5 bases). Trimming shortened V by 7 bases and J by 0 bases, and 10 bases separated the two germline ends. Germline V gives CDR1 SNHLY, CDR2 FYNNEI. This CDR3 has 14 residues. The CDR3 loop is CASNEGSSYNEQFF. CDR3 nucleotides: TGTGCCAGCAACGAGGGAAGCTCCTACAATGAGCAGTTCTTC.